The 19 T cell receptor beta chains below come from one sample, sequenced in a study of cytomegalovirus exposure and HLA in healthy donors. Method: immunoSEQ multiplex PCR; TCRdb's copy keeps in-frame clones and lacks some. Among 170,000 or so clones listed, about 80% were seen once. Sequencing used PBMCs. The receptors were gathered from a woman between 18 and 30 years old in good health and CMV-seropositive.

This rearrangement joins TRBV5-6 to TRBJ1-2; D gene unclear. Germline CDR1 and CDR2: SGHDT and YYEEEE. V lost 3 bases, J lost 5 bases, and 11 bases lay in between. The CDR3 has 13 amino acids. CDR3 DNA sequence: TGTGCCAGCAGCTCAACAAACCTGTATGGCTACACCTTC. Translated, it gives CASSSTNLYGYTF.

The chain carries TRBV2 and TRBJ2-3, with D maybe TRBD2 (5 bases). Trimming removed 1 base from V and 1 base from J, with 12 bases in between. CDR3 length: 16 residues. In germline, CDR1 is SNHLY, CDR2 FYNNEI. The CDR3 DNA is TGTGCCAGCAGTGAAGGTTCGGACTCCCGCACAGATACGCAGTATTTT. It specifies CASSEGSDSRTDTQYF.

CDR3 nucleotides: TGTGCCAGCAGTGAAGGGGTCGGGACTGAAGCTTTCTTT. Translated: CASSEGVGTEAFF. The rearrangement uses TRBV6-4 and TRBJ1-1; maybe TRBD1 (5 bases). V was cut by 3 bases and J by 5 bases, with 10 bases left in between. The length of the CDR3 is 13 residues. Germline V gives CDR1 MRHNA, CDR2 SNTAGT.

This clone was picked up one time. The chain joins TRBV2 to TRBJ2-7; 9 bases match TRBD1. CDR3 length: 17 residues. Unmatched junction bases numbered 9, after V lost 3 bases and J lost 0 bases. Germline CDR1 and CDR2: SNHLY and FYNNEI. The CDR3 sequence is CASSDSRGTGLSYEQYF. CDR3 DNA sequence: TGTGCCAGCAGTGATAGCCGGGGGACAGGGCTCTCCTACGAGCAGTACTTC.

V usage is TRBV4-3 and J usage is TRBJ2-2; D remains unclear. V lost 5 bases and J lost 6, with 13 bases in between. Per germline, CDR1 LGHNA and CDR2 YSLEER. This CDR3 contains 14 residues. The CDR3 loop reads CASSNLAVPGELFF. CDR3 bases: TGCGCCAGCAGCAACCTCGCGGTTCCCGGGGAGCTGTTTTTT.

This clone was detected only once. This chain links TRBV7-6 with TRBJ2-1; 12 bases align to TRBD1. CDR3 length: 15 amino acids. Trimming removed 5 bases from V and 13 bases from J; junction bases left unmatched: 12. Germline V lookup: CDR1 SGHVS, CDR2 FNYEAQ. CDR3 sequence: CASSPGTGGYVGQFF. In DNA form, the CDR3 reads TGTGCCAGCAGCCCCGGGACAGGGGGCTACGTGGGTCAGTTCTTC.

The chain uses TRBV19 and TRBJ1-1; 9 nucleotides line up with TRBD1. The CDR3 has 13 amino acids. Germline assignment: CDR1 LNHDA and CDR2 SQIVND (reference sequence). Losses at the gene ends were 6 bases for V and 7 bases for J; bases not matched to a gene: 6. The CDR3 region has the DNA TGTGCCAGTAGAACAGGGGGCATACTTGAAGCTTTCTTT. It is translated as CASRTGGILEAFF.

This clone was observed once. The J gene is TRBJ1-1, the V gene TRBV7-9; 7 bases fit TRBD1. CDR3 length: 15 amino acids. Per the germline V gene, CDR1 is SEHNR and CDR2 is FQNEAQ (reference sequence). The V and J ends lost 2 bases and 1 base, in that order; junction bases with no gene match: 4. CDR3 loop: CASSLSQGENTEAFF. CDR3 DNA: TGTGCCAGCAGCTTATCCCAGGGGGAGAACACTGAAGCTTTCTTT.

This rearrangement joins TRBV19 to TRBJ1-6; 10 bases agree with TRBD1. The CDR3 is 17 residues long. V was pared by 9 bases and J by 10 bases, with 18 bases of the junction left unmatched. Germline-derived CDR1 and CDR2 are LNHDA and SQIVND (reference sequence). The CDR3 protein is CASSPRDRGVWGSPLHF. The CDR3 DNA reads as TGTGCCAGCTCACCCCGGGACAGGGGAGTATGGGGATCACCCCTCCACTTT. Combining the CDR3 with reference TRBV19 and TRBJ1-6 gives the whole variable domain DGGITQSPKYLFRKEGQNVTLSCEQNLNHDAMYWYRQDPGQGLRLIYYSQIVNDFQKGDIAEGYSVSREKKESFPLTVTSAQKNPTAFYLCASSPRDRGVWGSPLHFGNGTRLTVT.

V usage is TRBV7-9 and J usage is TRBJ1-2; 9 nucleotides align to TRBD1. The CDR3 runs 13 residues. Germline CDR1 SEHNR, CDR2 FQNEAQ (reference sequence). Trimming took 5 bases from V and 6 from J; bases not matched to a gene: 4. This CDR3 reads CASSIDRGNGYTF. The CDR3 DNA is TGTGCCAGCAGCATCGACAGGGGGAATGGCTACACCTTC.

V is TRBV19 and J is TRBJ1-2, with no clear D. The CDR3 extends over 13 amino acids. V was clipped by 8 bases and J by 2 bases, with 12 bases between them. Germline assignment: CDR1 LNHDA and CDR2 SQIVND (reference sequence). In DNA, the CDR3 is TGTGCCAGTCGGAGGACGGGGAACTATGGCTACACCTTC. Protein: CASRRTGNYGYTF.

V and J are TRBV6-6 and TRBJ1-2, with D unclear. This CDR3 region has 15 residues. CDR1 MNHNY and CDR2 SVGAGI come from the germline V gene (reference sequence). The V and J ends lost 2 bases and 5 bases respectively, with 15 bases between them. DNA for the CDR3: TGTGCCAGCAGTTACCTTGGGGAGGCCAAGTATGGCTACACCTTC. It codes for CASSYLGEAKYGYTF.

This clone appeared once. Here the CDR3 DNA reads TGTGCCAGCAGTGAATCTCGACGAGGGGACTACGAAAAACTGTTTTTT. This sequence encodes CASSESRRGDYEKLFF. The V and J genes are TRBV6-4 and TRBJ1-4, with a possible D match to TRBD1 (5 bases). The CDR3 extends over 16 amino acids. CDR1 is MRHNA, CDR2 SNTAGT, per germline. Trimming took 3 bases from V and 8 from J, leaving 19 bases between them.

This chain joins TRBV6-1 and TRBJ1-2, with a weak D call TRBD1 (6 bases). This CDR3 region has 12 residues. Germline-derived CDR1 and CDR2 are MNHNS and SASEGT. Trimming shortened V by 5 bases and J by 6 bases, and 10 bases separated the two germline ends. DNA for the CDR3: TGTGCCAGCAGTTGGACAGTAAATGGCTACACCTTC. Protein product: CASSWTVNGYTF.

The V call is TRBV7-6, the J call TRBJ1-6; D is unresolved. Germline V lookup: CDR1 SGHVS, CDR2 FNYEAQ. The CDR3 length is 16 residues. Trimming took 3 bases from V and 9 from J, leaving 18 bases between them. The CDR3 sequence is CASSLRSGKLISPLHF. The DNA of the CDR3 is TGTGCCAGCAGCTTGCGTTCGGGAAAACTAATTTCACCCCTCCACTTT.

The chain recombines TRBV2 with TRBJ2-5; 7 bases agree with TRBD1. The trim removed 7 bases at V and 7 bases at J, leaving 12 bases unmatched. CDR3 length equals 14 residues. Per germline, CDR1 SNHLY and CDR2 FYNNEI. CDR3 sequence: CASKGQGVEPTQYF. CDR3 DNA: TGTGCCAGCAAAGGGCAGGGGGTTGAACCGACCCAGTACTTC.

V is TRBV2 and J is TRBJ2-7; weak D call: TRBD1 (6 bases). There are 16 residues in the CDR3. Between the trimmed V and J ends, which lost 2 bases and 2 bases, there was a span of 16 bases. CDR1 SNHLY and CDR2 FYNNEI come from the germline V gene. CDR3 nucleotide sequence: TGTGCCAGCAGTGAACCCCAGGGACAACCGGCCTACGAGCAGTACTTC. The encoded protein is CASSEPQGQPAYEQYF.

CDR3 protein: CASSTQGAAGNTIYF. DNA of the CDR3: TGCGCCAGCAGCACACAGGGGGCGGCTGGAAACACCATATATTTT. This chain links TRBV5-1 with TRBJ1-3, with 9 nucleotides matching TRBD1. The V gene's germline CDR1 is SGHRS and CDR2 YFSETQ. The CDR3 spans 15 residues. V shed 4 bases and J 2 bases; nucleotides not matched to a gene: 4.

This chain uses TRBV15 with TRBJ2-1; TRBD1 aligns across 10 bases. Germline CDR1 is LNHNV and CDR2 is YYDKDF (reference sequence). With V trimmed by 2 bases and J by 8 bases, 3 bases remained unmatched. This CDR3 spans 14 amino acids. DNA for the CDR3: TGTGCCACCAGCAGATTGACAGGGGGCGATGAGCAGTTCTTC. It is translated as CATSRLTGGDEQFF.